This section outlines one T cell receptor (beta chain) sequence together with its context. Its target is not known. This record comes from a study of shared clonotypes between healthy human individuals. Study findings and constraints: In this cohort, only blood was sampled, and tissue repertoires likely differ.

Clones were sequenced by immunoSEQ multiplex PCR, and TCRdb holds only the in-frame ones, with some missing. This sample has fewer than 650,000 clones, with about three quarters found just once. This clonotype originated in a woman in her thirties or forties in good health. Some clones in this sample may be carry-over from other donors' samples. Sequencing input: PBMCs.

The CDR3 DNA reads TGCAGTGAGACTAGGGCGGAGACCCAGTACTTC. Translating gives CSETRAETQYF. The genes are TRBV20-1 and TRBJ2-5; D may be TRBD2 (6 bases). The germline V gene encodes CDR1 DFQATT and CDR2 SNEGSKA (reference sequence). Trimming left V 7 bases short and J 5 bases short, with 11 bases between. This CDR3 is built from 11 residues.